This TCR beta chain was identified in a study of early stage breast cancer tumors. Assay: immunoSEQ multiplex PCR; the TCRdb copy retains only in-frame clones and omits some. The sample lists more than 55,000 clones; approximately 84% were seen once. Trimming removed 3 bases from V and 2 bases from J; junction bases left unmatched: 5. The CDR3 sequence is 15 residues long. Looked up from germline, CDR1 is WSHSY and CDR2 is SAAADI. Sequencing was carried out using blood. This sequence originates from a middle-aged person with breast cancer. The V gene is TRBV10-2, the J gene TRBJ2-7; 9 bases align to TRBD2. The CDR3 loop is CASSEISGRAYEQYF. CDR3 nucleotide sequence: TGCGCCAGCAGTGAAATTAGCGGGAGAGCCTACGAGCAGTACTTC.